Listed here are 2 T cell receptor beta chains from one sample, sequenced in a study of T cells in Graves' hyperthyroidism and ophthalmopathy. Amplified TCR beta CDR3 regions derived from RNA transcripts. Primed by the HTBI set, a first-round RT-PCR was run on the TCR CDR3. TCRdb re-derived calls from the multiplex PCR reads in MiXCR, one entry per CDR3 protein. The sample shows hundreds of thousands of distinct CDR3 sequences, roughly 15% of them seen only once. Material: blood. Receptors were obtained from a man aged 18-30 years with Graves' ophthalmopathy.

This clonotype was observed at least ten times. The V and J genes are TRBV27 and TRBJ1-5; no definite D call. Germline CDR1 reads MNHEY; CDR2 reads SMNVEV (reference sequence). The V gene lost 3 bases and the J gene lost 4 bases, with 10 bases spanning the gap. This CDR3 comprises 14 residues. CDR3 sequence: CASSFTGRNQPQHF. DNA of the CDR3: TGTGCCAGCAGTTTTACGGGCCGGAATCAGCCCCAGCATTTT.

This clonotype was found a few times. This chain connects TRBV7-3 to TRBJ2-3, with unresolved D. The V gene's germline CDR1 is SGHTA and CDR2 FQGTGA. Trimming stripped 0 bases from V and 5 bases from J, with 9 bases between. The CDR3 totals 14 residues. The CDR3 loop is CASSLTLRGDTQYF. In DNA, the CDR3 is TGTGCCAGCAGCTTAACCTTAAGAGGAGATACGCAGTATTTT.